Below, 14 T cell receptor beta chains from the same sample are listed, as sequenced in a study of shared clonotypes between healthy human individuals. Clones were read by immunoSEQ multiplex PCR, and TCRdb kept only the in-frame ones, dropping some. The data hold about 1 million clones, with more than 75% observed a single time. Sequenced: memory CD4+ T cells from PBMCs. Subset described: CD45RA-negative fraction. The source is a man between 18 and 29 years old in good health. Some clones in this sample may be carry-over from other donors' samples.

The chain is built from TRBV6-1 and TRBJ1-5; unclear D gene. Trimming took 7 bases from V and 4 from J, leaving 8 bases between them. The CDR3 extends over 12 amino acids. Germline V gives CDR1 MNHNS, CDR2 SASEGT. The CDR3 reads CASTWLNQPQHF. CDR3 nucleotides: TGTGCCAGCACCTGGCTGAATCAGCCCCAGCATTTT.

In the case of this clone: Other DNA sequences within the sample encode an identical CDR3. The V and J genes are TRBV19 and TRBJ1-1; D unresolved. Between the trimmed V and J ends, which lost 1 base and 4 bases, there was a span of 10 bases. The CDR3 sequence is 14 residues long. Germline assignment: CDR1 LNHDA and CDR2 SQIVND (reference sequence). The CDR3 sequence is CASSIVPGVTEAFF. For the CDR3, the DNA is TGTGCCAGTAGTATAGTTCCGGGAGTCACTGAAGCTTTCTTT.

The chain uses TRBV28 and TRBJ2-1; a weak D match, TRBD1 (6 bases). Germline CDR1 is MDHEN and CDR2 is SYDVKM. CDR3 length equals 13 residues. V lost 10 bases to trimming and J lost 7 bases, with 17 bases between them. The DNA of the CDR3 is TGTGCCATCTTAGGGGGATCCGGGAATGAGCAGTTCTTC. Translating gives CAILGGSGNEQFF.

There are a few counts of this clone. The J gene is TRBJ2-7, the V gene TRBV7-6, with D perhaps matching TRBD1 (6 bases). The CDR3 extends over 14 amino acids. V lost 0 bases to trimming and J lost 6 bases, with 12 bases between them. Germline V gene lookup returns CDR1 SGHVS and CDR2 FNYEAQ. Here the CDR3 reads CASSLAMGASEQYF. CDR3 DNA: TGTGCCAGCAGCTTAGCGATGGGGGCGAGCGAGCAGTACTTC. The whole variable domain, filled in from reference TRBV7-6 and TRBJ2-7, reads GAGVSQSPRYKVTKRGQDVALRCDPISGHVSLYWYRQALGQGPEFLTYFNYEAQQDKSGLPNDRFSAERPEGSISTLTIQRTEQRDSAMYRCASSLAMGASEQYFGPGTRLTVT.

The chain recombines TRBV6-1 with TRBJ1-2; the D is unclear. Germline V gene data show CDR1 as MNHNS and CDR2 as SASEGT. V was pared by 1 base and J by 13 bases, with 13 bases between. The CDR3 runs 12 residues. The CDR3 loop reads CASSEEVRAVTF. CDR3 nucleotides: TGTGCCAGCAGTGAAGAAGTAAGGGCTGTCACCTTC.

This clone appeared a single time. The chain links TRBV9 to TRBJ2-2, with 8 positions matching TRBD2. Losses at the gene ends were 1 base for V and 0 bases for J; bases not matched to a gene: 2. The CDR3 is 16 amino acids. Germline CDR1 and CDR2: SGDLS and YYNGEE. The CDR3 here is CASSVLAGSNTGELFF. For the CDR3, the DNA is TGTGCCAGCAGCGTACTAGCGGGCTCGAACACCGGGGAGCTGTTTTTT.

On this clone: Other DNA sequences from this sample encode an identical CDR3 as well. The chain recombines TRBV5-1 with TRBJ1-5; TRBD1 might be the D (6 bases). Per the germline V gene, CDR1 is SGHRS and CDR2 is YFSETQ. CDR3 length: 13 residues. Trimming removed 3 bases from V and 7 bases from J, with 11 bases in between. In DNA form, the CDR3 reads TGCGCCAGCAGCTCGGGGGGCGGGCAGCCCCAGCATTTT. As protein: CASSSGGGQPQHF. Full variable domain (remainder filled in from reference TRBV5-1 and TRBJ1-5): KAGVTQTPRYLIKTRGQQVTLSCSPISGHRSVSWYQQTPGQGLQFLFEYFSETQRNKGNFPGRFSGRQFSNSRSEMNVSTLELGDSALYLCASSSGGGQPQHFGDGTRLSIL.

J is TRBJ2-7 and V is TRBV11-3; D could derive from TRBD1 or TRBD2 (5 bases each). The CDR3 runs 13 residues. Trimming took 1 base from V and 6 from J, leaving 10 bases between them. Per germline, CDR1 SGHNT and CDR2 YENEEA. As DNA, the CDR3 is TGTGCCAGCAGCTTAGGCGCAGGGACCGAGCAGTACTTC. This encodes CASSLGAGTEQYF.

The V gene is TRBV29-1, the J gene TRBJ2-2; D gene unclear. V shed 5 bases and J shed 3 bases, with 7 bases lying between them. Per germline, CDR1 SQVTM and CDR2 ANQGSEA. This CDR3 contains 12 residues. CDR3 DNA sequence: TGCAGCGTTTTGAAGGACACCGGGGAGCTGTTTTTT. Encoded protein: CSVLKDTGELFF.

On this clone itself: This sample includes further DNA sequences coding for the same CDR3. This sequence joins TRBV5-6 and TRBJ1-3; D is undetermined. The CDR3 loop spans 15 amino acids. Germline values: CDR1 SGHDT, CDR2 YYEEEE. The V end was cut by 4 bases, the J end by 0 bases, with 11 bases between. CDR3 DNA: TGTGCCAGCAGCCTTGGACCGAACTCTGGAAACACCATATATTTT. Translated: CASSLGPNSGNTIYF.

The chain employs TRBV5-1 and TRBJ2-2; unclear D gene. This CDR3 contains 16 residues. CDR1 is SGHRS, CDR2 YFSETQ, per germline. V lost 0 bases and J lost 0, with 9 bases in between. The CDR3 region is CASSLASTSNTGELFF. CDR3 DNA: TGCGCCAGCAGCTTGGCTTCTACTTCGAACACCGGGGAGCTGTTTTTT.

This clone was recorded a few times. Written as DNA, the CDR3 is TGTGCCAGCAGTGACTCGTGGCAGGGGGTTAATGAGCAGTTCTTC. Residues: CASSDSWQGVNEQFF. The V and J genes are TRBV6-4 and TRBJ2-1, with 7 bases aligning to TRBD1. Germline values: CDR1 MRHNA, CDR2 SNTAGT. The V gene end was trimmed by 0 bases and the J gene end by 7 bases; junction bases not matched to a gene: 6. There are 15 residues in the CDR3.

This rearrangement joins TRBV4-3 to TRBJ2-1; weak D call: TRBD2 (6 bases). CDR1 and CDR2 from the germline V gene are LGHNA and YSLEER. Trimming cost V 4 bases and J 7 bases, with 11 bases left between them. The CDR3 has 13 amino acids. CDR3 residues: CASSLGLNNEQFF. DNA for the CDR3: TGCGCCAGCAGCCTGGGACTTAATAATGAGCAGTTCTTC.

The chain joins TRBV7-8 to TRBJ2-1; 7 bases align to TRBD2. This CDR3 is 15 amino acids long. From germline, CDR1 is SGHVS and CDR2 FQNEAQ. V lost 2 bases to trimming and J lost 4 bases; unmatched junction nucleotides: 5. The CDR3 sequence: CASSLSGSGYNEQFF. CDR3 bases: TGTGCCAGCAGCTTATCTGGTAGCGGGTACAATGAGCAGTTCTTC.